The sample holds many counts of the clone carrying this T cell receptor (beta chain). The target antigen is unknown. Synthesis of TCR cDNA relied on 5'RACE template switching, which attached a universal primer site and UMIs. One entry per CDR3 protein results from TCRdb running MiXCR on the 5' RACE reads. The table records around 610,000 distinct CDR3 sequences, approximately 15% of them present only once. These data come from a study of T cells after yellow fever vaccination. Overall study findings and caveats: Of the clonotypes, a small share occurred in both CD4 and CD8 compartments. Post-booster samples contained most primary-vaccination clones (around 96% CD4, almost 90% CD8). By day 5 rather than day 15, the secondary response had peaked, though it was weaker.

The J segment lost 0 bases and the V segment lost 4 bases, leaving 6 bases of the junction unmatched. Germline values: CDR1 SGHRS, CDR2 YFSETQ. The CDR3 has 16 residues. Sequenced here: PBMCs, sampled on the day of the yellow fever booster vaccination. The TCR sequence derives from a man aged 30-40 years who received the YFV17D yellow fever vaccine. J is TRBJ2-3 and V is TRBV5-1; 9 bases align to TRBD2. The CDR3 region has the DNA TGCGCCAGCAGCCCTGGACTAGCGACTAGCACAGATACGCAGTATTTT. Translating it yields CASSPGLATSTDTQYF.